This T cell receptor (beta chain) comes out of a study of cytomegalovirus exposure and HLA in healthy donors. Broader study findings: Analysis performed later showed TCR beta chains linked to HLA being more clonally expanded than equally common others. HLA allele associations emerged for roughly 16,000 TCR beta sequences in a later analysis, at 0.05 false discovery rate. Accurate predictions that matched the HLA-A and HLA-B alleles of most subjects were reportedly made from TCR beta sequences.

PCR used 60 Vbeta primers and 13 Jbeta primers. Assay: immunoSEQ multiplex PCR; the TCRdb copy retains only in-frame clones and omits some. Here the sample table reports 110,000 to 150,000 clones. As for this clone: The antigen remains undetermined.

After removal of 6 bases from V and 10 bases from J, the junction contained 13 bases not matched to a gene. Germline CDR1 and CDR2: SQVTM and ANQGSEA. This CDR3 contains 14 residues. Sequencing was done on a sample of PBMCs. The chain couples TRBV29-1 to TRBJ2-1, with TRBD2 matching over 9 bases. This receptor was taken from a woman between 18 and 30 years old in good health and CMV-seronegative. CDR3 DNA: TGCAGCGTCTGGAGTCTTAGCGGGAGTGGCGAGCAGTTCTTC. This encodes CSVWSLSGSGEQFF.